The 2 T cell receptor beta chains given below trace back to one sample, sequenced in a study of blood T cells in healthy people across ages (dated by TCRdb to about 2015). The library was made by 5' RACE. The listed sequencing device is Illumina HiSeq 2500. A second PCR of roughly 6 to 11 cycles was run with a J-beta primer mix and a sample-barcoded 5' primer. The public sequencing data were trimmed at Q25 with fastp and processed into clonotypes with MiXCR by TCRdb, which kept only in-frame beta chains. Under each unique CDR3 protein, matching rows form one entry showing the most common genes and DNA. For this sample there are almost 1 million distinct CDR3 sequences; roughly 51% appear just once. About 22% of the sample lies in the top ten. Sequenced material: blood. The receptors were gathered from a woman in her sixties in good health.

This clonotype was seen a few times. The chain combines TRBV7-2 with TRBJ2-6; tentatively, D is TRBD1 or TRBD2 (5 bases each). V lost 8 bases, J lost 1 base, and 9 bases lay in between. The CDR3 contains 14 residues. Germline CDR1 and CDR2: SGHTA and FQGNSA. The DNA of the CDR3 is TGTGCCAGCGGGGGACCTTCTGGGGCCAACGTCCTGACTTTC. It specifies CASGGPSGANVLTF.

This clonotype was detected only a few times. The CDR3 sequence is CASSLRRTYYTEAFF. The DNA for the CDR3 is TGTGCCAGCAGTTTAAGGCGGACGTATTACACTGAAGCTTTCTTT. The V call is TRBV28, the J call TRBJ1-1; D uncertain. V was clipped by 2 bases and J by 3 bases, with 13 bases between them. The CDR3 contains 15 residues. Germline CDR1 and CDR2: MDHEN and SYDVKM. Looking up the rest from reference TRBV28 and TRBJ1-1 gives the full variable domain: DVKVTQSSRYLVKRTGEKVFLECVQDMDHENMFWYRQDPGLGLRLIYFSYDVKMKEKGDIPEGYSVSREKKERFSLILESASTNQTSMYLCASSLRRTYYTEAFFGQGTRLTVV.